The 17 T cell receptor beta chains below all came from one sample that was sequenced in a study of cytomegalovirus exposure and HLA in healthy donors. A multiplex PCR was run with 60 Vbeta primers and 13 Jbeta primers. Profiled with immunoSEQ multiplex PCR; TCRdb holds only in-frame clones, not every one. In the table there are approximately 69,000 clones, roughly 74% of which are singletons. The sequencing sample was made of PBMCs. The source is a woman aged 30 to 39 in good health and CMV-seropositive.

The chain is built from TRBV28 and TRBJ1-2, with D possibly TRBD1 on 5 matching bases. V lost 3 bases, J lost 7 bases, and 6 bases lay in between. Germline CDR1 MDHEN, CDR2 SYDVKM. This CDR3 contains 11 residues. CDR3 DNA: TGTGCCAGCAGTTTGGGGGGTGGCTACACCTTC. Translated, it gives CASSLGGGYTF.

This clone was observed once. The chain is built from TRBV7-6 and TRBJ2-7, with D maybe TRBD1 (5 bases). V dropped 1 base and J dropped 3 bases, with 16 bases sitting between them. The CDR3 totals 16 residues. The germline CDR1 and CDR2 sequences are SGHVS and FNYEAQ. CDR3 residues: CASSLGLSGMNYEQYF. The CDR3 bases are TGTGCCAGCAGCTTAGGCCTTTCAGGGATGAACTACGAGCAGTACTTC.

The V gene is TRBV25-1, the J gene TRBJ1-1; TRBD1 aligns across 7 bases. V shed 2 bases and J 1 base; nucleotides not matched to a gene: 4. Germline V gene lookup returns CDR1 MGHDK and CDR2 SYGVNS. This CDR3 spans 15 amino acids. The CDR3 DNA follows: TGTGCCAGCAGTGAAGCAGGGGGAAGGAACACTGAAGCTTTCTTT. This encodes CASSEAGGRNTEAFF. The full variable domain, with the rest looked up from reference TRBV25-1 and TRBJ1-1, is EADIYQTPRYLVIGTGKKITLECSQTMGHDKMYWYQQDPGMELHLIHYSYGVNSTEKGDLSSESTVSRIRTEHFPLTLESARPSHTSQYLCASSEAGGRNTEAFFGQGTRLTVV.

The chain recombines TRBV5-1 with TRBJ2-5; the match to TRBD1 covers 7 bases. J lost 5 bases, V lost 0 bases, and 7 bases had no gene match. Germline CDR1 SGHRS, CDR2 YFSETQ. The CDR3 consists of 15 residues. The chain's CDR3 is CASSLGIQGRETQYF. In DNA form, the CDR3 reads TGCGCCAGCAGCTTGGGGATACAGGGGCGGGAGACCCAGTACTTC.

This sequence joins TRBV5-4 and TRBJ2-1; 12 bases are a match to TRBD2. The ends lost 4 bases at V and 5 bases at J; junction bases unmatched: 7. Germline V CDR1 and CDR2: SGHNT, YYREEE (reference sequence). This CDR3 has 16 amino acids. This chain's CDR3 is CASSLPSGRGNNEQFF. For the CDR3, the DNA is TGTGCCAGCAGCCTCCCTAGCGGGAGGGGGAACAATGAGCAGTTCTTC.

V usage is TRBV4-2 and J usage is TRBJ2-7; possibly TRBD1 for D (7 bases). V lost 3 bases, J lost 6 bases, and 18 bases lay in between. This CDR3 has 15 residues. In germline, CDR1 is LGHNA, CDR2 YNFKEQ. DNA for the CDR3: TGTGCCAGCAGCCACTTCAGGGGGGACCCTAGCGAGCAGTACTTC. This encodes CASSHFRGDPSEQYF.

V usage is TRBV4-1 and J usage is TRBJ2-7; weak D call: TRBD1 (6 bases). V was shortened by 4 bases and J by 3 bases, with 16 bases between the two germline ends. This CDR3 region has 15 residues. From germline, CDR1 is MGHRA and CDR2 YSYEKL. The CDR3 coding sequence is TGCGCCAGCAGCCCCGGGGTGGGGGCGGGCTACGAGCAGTACTTC. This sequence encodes CASSPGVGAGYEQYF.

The CDR3: CASSPVEETQYF. CDR3 DNA sequence: TGTGCCAGCTCACCAGTGGAGGAGACCCAGTACTTC. The chain links TRBV18 to TRBJ2-5, with D uncertain. CDR1 is KGHSH and CDR2 is LQKENI in the germline V gene. V was pared by 2 bases and J by 5 bases, with 6 bases between. This CDR3 is built from 12 residues. Drawing the rest from reference TRBV18 and TRBJ2-5, the complete variable domain is NAGVMQNPRHLVRRRGQEARLRCSPMKGHSHVYWYRQLPEEGLKFMVYLQKENIIDESGMPKERFSAEFPKEGPSILRIQQVVRGDSAAYFCASSPVEETQYFGPGTRLLVL.

The CDR3 loop is CASSEREEGDTQYF. The CDR3 DNA reads TGTGCCAGCAGTGAGCGGGAGGAGGGAGATACGCAGTATTTT. The chain recombines TRBV5-4 with TRBJ2-3; TRBD2 matches at 9 bases. The germline CDR1 and CDR2 sequences are SGHNT and YYREEE (reference sequence). J lost 5 bases, V lost 5 bases, and 6 bases had no gene match. CDR3 size: 14 residues.

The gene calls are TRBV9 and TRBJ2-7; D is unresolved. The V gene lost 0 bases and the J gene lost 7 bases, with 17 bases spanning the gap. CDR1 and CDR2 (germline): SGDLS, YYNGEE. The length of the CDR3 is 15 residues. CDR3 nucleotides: TGTGCCAGCAGCGTAGGAATATCGGTGCCTATAGAGCAGTACTTC. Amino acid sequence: CASSVGISVPIEQYF.

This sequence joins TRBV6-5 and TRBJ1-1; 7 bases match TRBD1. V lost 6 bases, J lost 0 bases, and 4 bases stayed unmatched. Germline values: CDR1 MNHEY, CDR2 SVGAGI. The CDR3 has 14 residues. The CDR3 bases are TGTGCCAGCAGGGGGACAGAGTTGAACACTGAAGCTTTCTTT. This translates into CASRGTELNTEAFF.

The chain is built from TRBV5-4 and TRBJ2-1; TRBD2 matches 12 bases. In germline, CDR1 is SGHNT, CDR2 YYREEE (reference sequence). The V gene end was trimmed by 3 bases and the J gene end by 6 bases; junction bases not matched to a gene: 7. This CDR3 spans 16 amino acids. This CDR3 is CASSSRLAGDGNEQFF. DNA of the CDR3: TGTGCCAGCAGCTCTAGACTAGCGGGAGATGGCAATGAGCAGTTCTTC. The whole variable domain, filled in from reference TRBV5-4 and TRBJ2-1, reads ETGVTQSPTHLIKTRGQQVTLRCSSQSGHNTVSWYQQALGQGPQFIFQYYREEENGRGNFPPRFSGLQFPNYSSELNVNALELDDSALYLCASSSRLAGDGNEQFFGPGTRLTVL.

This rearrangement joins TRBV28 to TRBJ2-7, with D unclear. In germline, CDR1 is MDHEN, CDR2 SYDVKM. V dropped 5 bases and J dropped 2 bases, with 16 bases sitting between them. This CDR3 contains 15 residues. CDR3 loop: CASSTPRKVAYEQYF. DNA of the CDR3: TGTGCCAGCAGTACCCCTAGGAAAGTCGCCTACGAGCAGTACTTC.

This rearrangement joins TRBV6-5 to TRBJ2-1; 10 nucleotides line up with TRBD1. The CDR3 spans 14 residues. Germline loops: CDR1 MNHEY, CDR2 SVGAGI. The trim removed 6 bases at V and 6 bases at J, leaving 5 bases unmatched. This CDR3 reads CASSPRTGGNEQFF. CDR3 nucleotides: TGTGCCAGCAGCCCTAGGACAGGGGGCAATGAGCAGTTCTTC.

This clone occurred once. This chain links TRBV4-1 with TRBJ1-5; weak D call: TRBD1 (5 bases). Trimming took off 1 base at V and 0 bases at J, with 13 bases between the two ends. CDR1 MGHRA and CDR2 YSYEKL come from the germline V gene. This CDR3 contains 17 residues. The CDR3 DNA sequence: TGCGCCAGCAGCCAAGGCGGCGGGACCTATAGCAATCAGCCCCAGCATTTT. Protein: CASSQGGGTYSNQPQHF.

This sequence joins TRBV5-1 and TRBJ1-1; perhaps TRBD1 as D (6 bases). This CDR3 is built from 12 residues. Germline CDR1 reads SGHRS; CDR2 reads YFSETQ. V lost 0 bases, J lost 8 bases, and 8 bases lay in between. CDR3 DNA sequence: TGCGCCAGCAGCTTGGGAAGGGGGGAAGCTTTCTTT. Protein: CASSLGRGEAFF.

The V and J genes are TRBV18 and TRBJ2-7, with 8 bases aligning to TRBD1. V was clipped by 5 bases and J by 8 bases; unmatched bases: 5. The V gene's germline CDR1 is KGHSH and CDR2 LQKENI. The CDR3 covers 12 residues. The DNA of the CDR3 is TGTGCCAGCTCAGGACAGGGAGCGAAGCAGTACTTC. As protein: CASSGQGAKQYF.